This TCR beta chain was observed in a study of T-cell memory formation after mild COVID-19. Study-wide findings and caveats: Memory from before infection featured some responding clones, which suggests cross-reactive memory joined.

V lost 5 bases, J lost 5 bases, and 22 bases stayed unmatched. Germline V CDR1 and CDR2: DFQATT, SNEGSKA (reference sequence). The CDR3 consists of 18 residues. To note about this clonotype: Its cognate antigen is unknown.

TCRdb used MiXCR to reprocess the 5' RACE reads, holding one entry per CDR3 protein. The sample includes a few hundred thousand distinct CDR3 sequences, around 20% of them seen just once. Material for sequencing was PBMCs or a T cell subset sorted from them (not recorded which). The chain combines TRBV20-1 with TRBJ2-3; 7 nucleotides match TRBD2. The TCR comes from an adult woman who had mild COVID-19 (a few samples of this study predate the infection). Cell type and time point are not known. The CDR3 sequence: CSAFPIEGSGTLGDTQYF. CDR3 DNA: TGCAGTGCTTTCCCTATTGAGGGGAGCGGGACCTTAGGAGATACGCAGTATTTT.